Listed below are T cell receptor beta chains from one sample, sequenced in a study of cytomegalovirus exposure and HLA in healthy donors. Repertoires were generated with immunoSEQ multiplex PCR, while TCRdb's copy carries only in-frame clones and drops some. The sample includes roughly 130,000 clones, roughly two thirds seen only once; the top ten take 1.6%. What was sequenced was PBMCs. Every receptor here comes from a man aged 30-40 years in good health and CMV-seropositive. The CDR3 runs from the conserved cysteine through the conserved F or W. D genes are given only for firm matches. Clone size is stated in some rows and not others, as once, few, many or a class when expanded.

clone_size,j_call,v_call,d_call,cdr3_nt,cdr3_aa
NA,TRBJ1-5,TRBV6-1,NA,TGTGCCACTGGACAGTATAGCAATCAGCCCCAGCATTTT,CATGQYSNQPQHF
few,TRBJ2-2,TRBV23-1,NA,TGCGCCAGCAGTCAATCGTCGTTCGGAGGCGGGCCGAACACCGGGGAGCTGTTTTTT,CASSQSSFGGGPNTGELFF
NA,TRBJ1-1,TRBV7-3,TRBD1,TGTGCCAGCAGCGCCCAGGGGGGGAACACTGAAGCTTTCTTT,CASSAQGGNTEAFF
NA,TRBJ2-5,TRBV13,TRBD2,TGTGCCAGCAGCTTAGTGGGACTAGCGGGCCTACAAGAGACCCAGTACTTC,CASSLVGLAGLQETQYF
NA,TRBJ2-7,TRBV5-1,TRBD2,TGCGCCAGCAGCTTAGGGACTAGCAGGGTCTACGAGCAGTACTTC,CASSLGTSRVYEQYF
few,TRBJ1-1,TRBV19,NA,TGTGCCAGTAGTCTCCTCACAGAAGCTTTCTTT,CASSLLTEAFF
NA,TRBJ2-7,TRBV19,TRBD2,TGTGCCAGTAGTATATCGGGGTGGCTAGCGGGAGACTACGAGCAGTACTTC,CASSISGWLAGDYEQYF
NA,TRBJ2-5,TRBV6-7,TRBD2,TGTGCCAGCAGCGACGCTACCGCCAGCGGGAGGGCCGGCGAGACCCAGTACTTC,CASSDATASGRAGETQYF
NA,TRBJ2-7,TRBV9,TRBD1,TGTGCCAGCAGCAAAACGGGACAGGGGGCTGGAAACGAGCAGTACTTC,CASSKTGQGAGNEQYF
NA,TRBJ1-3,TRBV6-5,NA,TGTGCCAGCAGCCCCCGTGGAGATTCTGGAAACACCATATATTTT,CASSPRGDSGNTIYF
NA,TRBJ2-1,TRBV5-4,TRBD2,TGTGCCAGCAGCTACGGGAGGCCCAATGAGCAGTTCTTC,CASSYGRPNEQFF
NA,TRBJ1-3,TRBV5-1,TRBD1,TGCGCCAGCAGCTTGGGGGGACAGGGCTCTGGAAACACCATATATTTT,CASSLGGQGSGNTIYF
NA,TRBJ2-2,TRBV4-2,TRBD2,TGTGCCAGCAGCCATAGATTAGCGGGAGGCATCACCGGGGAGCTGTTTTTT,CASSHRLAGGITGELFF
NA,TRBJ2-3,TRBV7-8,TRBD2,TGTGCCAGCAGCTCCCGGGGACTAGCGGGAACAACAGATACGCAGTATTTT,CASSSRGLAGTTDTQYF
few,TRBJ1-5,TRBV7-6,NA,TGTGCCAGCAGCTTAGGACAGGCCAATAGCAATCAGCCCCAGCATTTT,CASSLGQANSNQPQHF
NA,TRBJ1-2,TRBV6-5,NA,TGTGCCAGCAGTTACTCCCCTCCTGCGGGCTACACCTTC,CASSYSPPAGYTF
NA,TRBJ2-7,TRBV11-3,NA,TGTGCCAGCAGCTTAGAGTACGGCTCCTACGAGCAGTACTTC,CASSLEYGSYEQYF
once,TRBJ1-4,TRBV25-1,NA,TGTGCCAGCAGTGATCGATACGCCGTACGGGGGGAAAAACTGTTTTTT,CASSDRYAVRGEKLFF
NA,TRBJ2-2,TRBV6-5,TRBD1,TGTGCCAGCAGTAACCGGGACAGGGCTATCGGGGAGCTGTTTTTT,CASSNRDRAIGELFF
few,TRBJ1-1,TRBV18,TRBD1,TGTGCCAGCTCACAGACAGGGGGCAAGGACACTGAAGCTTTCTTT,CASSQTGGKDTEAFF
few,TRBJ2-1,TRBV9,TRBD2,TGTGCCAGCAGCGTAAGCGGGAGCTACAATGAGCAGTTCTTC,CASSVSGSYNEQFF
once,TRBJ2-7,TRBV9,TRBD2,TGTGCCAGCAGCGTAGGAGTTCTAGCGGGAGGGGAGCAGTACTTC,CASSVGVLAGGEQYF
NA,TRBJ1-1,TRBV18,NA,TGTACCAGCTCACACAGGGACCGGAACACTGAAGCTTTCTTT,CTSSHRDRNTEAFF
NA,TRBJ2-5,TRBV28,TRBD2,TGTGCCAGCAGTTTCCCAGGACTAGCGTGGCAAGAGACCCAGTACTTC,CASSFPGLAWQETQYF
NA,TRBJ2-7,TRBV28,TRBD2,TGTGCCAGCAGTTGGGGGACTAGCGGGAGAGGGGGGCTCGAGCAGTACTTC,CASSWGTSGRGGLEQYF
NA,TRBJ1-5,TRBV4-2,NA,TGTGCCAGCAGCCCTACCGGGCAGGGCCGCAATCAGCCCCAGCATTTT,CASSPTGQGRNQPQHF
NA,TRBJ2-3,TRBV7-9,TRBD2,TGTGCCAGCAGCTTAGTCCCGGGACTAGCGGGAGTATCCACAGATACGCAGTATTTT,CASSLVPGLAGVSTDTQYF
NA,TRBJ2-1,TRBV19,TRBD2,TGTGCCAGTAGGACTAGCGGGAGCTCCTACAATGAGCAGTTCTTC,CASRTSGSSYNEQFF
many,TRBJ2-6,TRBV27,NA,TGTGCCAGCAGTTTATCGGGCGGGACCGGGGCCAACGTCCTGACTTTC,CASSLSGGTGANVLTF
few,TRBJ2-6,TRBV7-3,TRBD1,TGTGCCAGCAGCTTACAGGGGGCTGGGGCCAACGTCCTGACTTTC,CASSLQGAGANVLTF
NA,TRBJ2-7,TRBV4-1,TRBD1,TGCGCCAGCAGCCTCCGGGACAGGGGGCCGGGCCACGAGCAGTACTTC,CASSLRDRGPGHEQYF
NA,TRBJ2-7,TRBV7-9,TRBD1,TGTGCCAGCACCCGAGGGGGCAAGAGGTCCTACGAGCAGTACTTC,CASTRGGKRSYEQYF
few,TRBJ2-1,TRBV7-8,TRBD2,TGTGCCAGCAGCTTACGGGGGGTAAGCGGGAGGTCGAACAATGAGCAGTTCTTC,CASSLRGVSGRSNNEQFF
NA,TRBJ2-1,TRBV9,TRBD2,TGTGCCAGCAGCGCCGGACTAGCGGGAGAAAATGAGCAGTTCTTC,CASSAGLAGENEQFF
NA,TRBJ1-2,TRBV4-3,NA,TGCGCCAGCAGCCAAGATTTGGGTCGGCGGATTCACTATGGCTACACCTTC,CASSQDLGRRIHYGYTF
NA,TRBJ1-1,TRBV5-1,TRBD1,TGCGCCAGCAGCTTGGCCTACAGGGGGTCAATCATGAACACTGAAGCTTTCTTT,CASSLAYRGSIMNTEAFF
NA,TRBJ1-2,TRBV11-1,NA,TGTGCCAGCAGCGAAGGGGGTGAGGACTATGGCTACACCTTC,CASSEGGEDYGYTF